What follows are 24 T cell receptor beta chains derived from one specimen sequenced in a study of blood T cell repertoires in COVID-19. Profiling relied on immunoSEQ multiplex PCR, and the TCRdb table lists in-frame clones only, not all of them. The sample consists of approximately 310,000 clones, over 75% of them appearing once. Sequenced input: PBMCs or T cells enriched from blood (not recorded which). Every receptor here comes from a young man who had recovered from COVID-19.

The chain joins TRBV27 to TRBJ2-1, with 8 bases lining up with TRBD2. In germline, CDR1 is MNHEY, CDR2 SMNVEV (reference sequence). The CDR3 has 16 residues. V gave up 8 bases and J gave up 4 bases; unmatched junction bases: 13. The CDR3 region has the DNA TGTGCCAGCCGGGGGGCGGGGGGAAGGGTATACAATGAGCAGTTCTTC. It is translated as CASRGAGGRVYNEQFF.

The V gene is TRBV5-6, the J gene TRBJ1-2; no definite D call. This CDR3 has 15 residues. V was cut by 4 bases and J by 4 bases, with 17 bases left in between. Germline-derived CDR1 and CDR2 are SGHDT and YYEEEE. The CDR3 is CASSLRPGNSYGYTF. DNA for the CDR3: TGTGCCAGCAGCCTTCGGCCGGGGAATAGCTATGGCTACACCTTC.

CDR3 region: CASSVGGRGANVLTF. The CDR3 DNA reads as TGTGCCAGCAGCGTAGGGGGGCGCGGGGCCAACGTCCTGACTTTC. The chain employs TRBV9 and TRBJ2-6; weak D call: TRBD1 (6 bases). CDR1 is SGDLS, CDR2 YYNGEE, per germline. The CDR3 is 15 amino acids. The V end lost 0 bases, the J end lost 4 bases, and 8 bases lay between the germline ends. Looking up the rest from reference TRBV9 and TRBJ2-6 gives the full variable domain: DSGVTQTPKHLITATGQRVTLRCSPRSGDLSVYWYQQSLDQGLQFLIQYYNGEERAKGNILERFSAQQFPDLHSELNLSSLELGDSALYFCASSVGGRGANVLTFGAGSRLTVL.

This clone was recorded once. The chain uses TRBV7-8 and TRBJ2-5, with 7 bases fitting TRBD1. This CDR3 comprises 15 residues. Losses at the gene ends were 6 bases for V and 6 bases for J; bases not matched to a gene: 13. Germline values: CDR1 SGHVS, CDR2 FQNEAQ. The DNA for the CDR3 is TGTGCCAGCAGAAGTGACAGGGAGTTATTGAAGACCCAGTACTTC. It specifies CASRSDRELLKTQYF.

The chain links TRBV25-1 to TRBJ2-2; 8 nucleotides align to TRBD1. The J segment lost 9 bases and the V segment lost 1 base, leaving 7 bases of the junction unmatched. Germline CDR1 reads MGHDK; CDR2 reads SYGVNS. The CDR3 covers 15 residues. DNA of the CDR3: TGTGCCAGCAGTGAATTCGGGACAGGCAATCGGGAGCTGTTTTTT. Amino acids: CASSEFGTGNRELFF.

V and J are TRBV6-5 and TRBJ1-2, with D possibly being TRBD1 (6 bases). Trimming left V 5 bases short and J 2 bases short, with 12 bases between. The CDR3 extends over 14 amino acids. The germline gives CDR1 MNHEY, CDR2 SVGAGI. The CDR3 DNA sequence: TGTGCCAGCAGTACGACAGGTTGGAACTATGGCTACACCTTC. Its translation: CASSTTGWNYGYTF.

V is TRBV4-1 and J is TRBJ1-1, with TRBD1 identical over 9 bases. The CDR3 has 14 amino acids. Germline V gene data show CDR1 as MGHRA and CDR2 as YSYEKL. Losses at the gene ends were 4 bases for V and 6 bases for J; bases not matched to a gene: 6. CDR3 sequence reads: CASSPQGAMAEAFF. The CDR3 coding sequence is TGCGCCAGCAGCCCACAGGGGGCGATGGCTGAAGCTTTCTTT.

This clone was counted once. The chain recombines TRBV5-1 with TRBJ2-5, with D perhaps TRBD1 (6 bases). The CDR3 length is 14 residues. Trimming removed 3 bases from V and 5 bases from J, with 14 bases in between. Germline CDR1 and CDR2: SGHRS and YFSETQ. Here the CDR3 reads CASSSGPQGETQYF. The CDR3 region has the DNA TGCGCCAGCAGCTCGGGCCCGCAGGGGGAGACCCAGTACTTC.

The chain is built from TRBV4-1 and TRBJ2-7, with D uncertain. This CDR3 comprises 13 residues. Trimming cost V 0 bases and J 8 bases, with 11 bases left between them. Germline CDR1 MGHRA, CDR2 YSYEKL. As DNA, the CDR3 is TGCGCCAGCAGCCAAGATATCGGAGCGAAGCAGTACTTC. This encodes CASSQDIGAKQYF.

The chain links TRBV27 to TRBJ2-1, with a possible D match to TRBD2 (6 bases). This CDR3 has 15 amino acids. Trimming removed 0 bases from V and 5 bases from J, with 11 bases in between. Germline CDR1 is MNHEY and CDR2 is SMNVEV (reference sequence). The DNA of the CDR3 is TGTGCCAGCAGTTTATCGACACTAGCCAACAATGAGCAGTTCTTC. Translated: CASSLSTLANNEQFF.

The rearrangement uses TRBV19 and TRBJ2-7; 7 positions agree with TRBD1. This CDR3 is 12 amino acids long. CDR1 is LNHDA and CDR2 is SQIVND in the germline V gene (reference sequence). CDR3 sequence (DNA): TGTGCGAAGGGGGCTCGGGTCTACGAGCAGTACTTC. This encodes CAKGARVYEQYF.

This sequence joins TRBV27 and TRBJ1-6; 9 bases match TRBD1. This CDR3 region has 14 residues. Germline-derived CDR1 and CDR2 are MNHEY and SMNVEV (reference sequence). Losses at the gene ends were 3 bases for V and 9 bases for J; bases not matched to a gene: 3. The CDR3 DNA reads TGTGCCAGCAGTTTGGACAGGGGAACTTCACCCCTCCACTTT. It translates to CASSLDRGTSPLHF.

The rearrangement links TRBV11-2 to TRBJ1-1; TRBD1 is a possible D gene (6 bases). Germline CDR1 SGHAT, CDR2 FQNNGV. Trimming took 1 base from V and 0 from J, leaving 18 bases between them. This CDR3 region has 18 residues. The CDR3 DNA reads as TGTGCCAGCAGCTTAGCGCGATTGGTGGGACACTTGAACACTGAAGCTTTCTTT. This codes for CASSLARLVGHLNTEAFF.

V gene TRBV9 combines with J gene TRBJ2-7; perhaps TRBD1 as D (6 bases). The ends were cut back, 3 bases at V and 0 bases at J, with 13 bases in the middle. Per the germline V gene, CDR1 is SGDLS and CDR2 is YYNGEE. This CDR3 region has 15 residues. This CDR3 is CASSARGENSYEQYF. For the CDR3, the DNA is TGTGCCAGCAGCGCCAGGGGTGAAAACTCCTACGAGCAGTACTTC.

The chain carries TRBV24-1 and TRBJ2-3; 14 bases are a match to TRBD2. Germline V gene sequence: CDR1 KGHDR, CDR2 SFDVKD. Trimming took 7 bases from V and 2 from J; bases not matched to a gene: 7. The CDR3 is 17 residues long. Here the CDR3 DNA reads TGTGCCACCAGCGGACTAGCGGGGGGTCCAAACACAGATACGCAGTATTTT. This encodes CATSGLAGGPNTDTQYF.

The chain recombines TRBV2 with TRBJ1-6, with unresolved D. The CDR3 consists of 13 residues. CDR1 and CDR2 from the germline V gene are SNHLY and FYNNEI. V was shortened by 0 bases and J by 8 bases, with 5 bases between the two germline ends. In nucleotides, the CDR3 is TGTGCCAGCAGTGAAGCGGCGGATTCACCCCTCCACTTT. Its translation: CASSEAADSPLHF.

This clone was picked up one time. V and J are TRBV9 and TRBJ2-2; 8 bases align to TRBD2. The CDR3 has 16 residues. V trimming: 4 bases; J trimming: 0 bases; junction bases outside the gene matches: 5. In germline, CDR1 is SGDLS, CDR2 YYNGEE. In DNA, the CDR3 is TGTGCCAGCAGCCTACTAGCGGAGACGAACACCGGGGAGCTGTTTTTT. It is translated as CASSLLAETNTGELFF.

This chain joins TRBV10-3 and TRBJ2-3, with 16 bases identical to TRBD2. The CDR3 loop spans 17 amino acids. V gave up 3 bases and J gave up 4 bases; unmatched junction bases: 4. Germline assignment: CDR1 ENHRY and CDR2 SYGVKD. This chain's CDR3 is CAISEWGLAGGSDTQYF. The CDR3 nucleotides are TGTGCCATCAGTGAATGGGGACTAGCGGGGGGGTCAGATACGCAGTATTTT.

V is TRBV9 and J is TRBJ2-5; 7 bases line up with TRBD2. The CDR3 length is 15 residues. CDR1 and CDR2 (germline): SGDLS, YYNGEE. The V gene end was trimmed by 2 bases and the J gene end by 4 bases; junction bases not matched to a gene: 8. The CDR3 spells CASSVASGVSETQYF. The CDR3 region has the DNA TGTGCCAGCAGCGTGGCCAGCGGGGTATCAGAGACCCAGTACTTC.

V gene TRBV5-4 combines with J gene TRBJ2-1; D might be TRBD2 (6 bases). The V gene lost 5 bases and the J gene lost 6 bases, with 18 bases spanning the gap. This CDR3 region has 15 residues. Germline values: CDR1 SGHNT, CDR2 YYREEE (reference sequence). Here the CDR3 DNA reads TGTGCCAGCAGTGCCAAGGCGGGGAGAATCAATGAGCAGTTCTTC. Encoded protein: CASSAKAGRINEQFF.

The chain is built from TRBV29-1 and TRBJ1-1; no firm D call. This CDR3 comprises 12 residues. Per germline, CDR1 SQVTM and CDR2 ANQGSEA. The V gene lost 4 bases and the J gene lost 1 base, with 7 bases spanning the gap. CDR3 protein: CSVVSENTEAFF. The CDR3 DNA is TGCAGCGTTGTCTCAGAGAACACTGAAGCTTTCTTT.

The CDR3 sequence: CASRRTENTEAFF. CDR3 bases: TGTGCCAGCAGGCGGACAGAGAACACTGAAGCTTTCTTT. V usage is TRBV6-5 and J usage is TRBJ1-1; D perhaps matches TRBD1 (6 bases). CDR1 is MNHEY, CDR2 SVGAGI, per germline. Trimming took off 6 bases at V and 1 base at J, with 9 bases between the two ends. The CDR3 loop spans 13 amino acids.

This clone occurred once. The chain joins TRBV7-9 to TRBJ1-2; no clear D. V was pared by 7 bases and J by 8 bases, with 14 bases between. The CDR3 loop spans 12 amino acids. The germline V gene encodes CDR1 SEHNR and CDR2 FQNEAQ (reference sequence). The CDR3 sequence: CASIESVGGYTF. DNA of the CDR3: TGTGCCAGCATAGAGAGTGTCGGGGGCTACACCTTC.

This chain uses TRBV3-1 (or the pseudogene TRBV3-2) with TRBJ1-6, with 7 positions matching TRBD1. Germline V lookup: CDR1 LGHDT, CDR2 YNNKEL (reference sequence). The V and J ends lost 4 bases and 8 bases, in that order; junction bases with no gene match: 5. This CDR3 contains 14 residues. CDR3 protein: CASSPRQGDSPLHF. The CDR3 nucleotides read TGTGCCAGCAGCCCAAGACAGGGAGATTCACCCCTCCACTTT.